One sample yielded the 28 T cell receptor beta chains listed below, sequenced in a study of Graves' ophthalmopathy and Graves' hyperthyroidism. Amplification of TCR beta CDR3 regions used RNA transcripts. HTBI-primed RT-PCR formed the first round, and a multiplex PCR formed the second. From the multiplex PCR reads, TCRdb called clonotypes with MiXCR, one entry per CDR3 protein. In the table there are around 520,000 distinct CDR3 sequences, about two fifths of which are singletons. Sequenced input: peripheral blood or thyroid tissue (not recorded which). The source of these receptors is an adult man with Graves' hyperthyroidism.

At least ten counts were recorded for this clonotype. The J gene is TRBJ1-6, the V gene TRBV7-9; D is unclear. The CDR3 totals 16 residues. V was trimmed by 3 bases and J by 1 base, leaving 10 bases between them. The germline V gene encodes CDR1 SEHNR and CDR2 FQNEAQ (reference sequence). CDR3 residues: CASSFTLLSYNSPLHF. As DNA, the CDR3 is TGTGCCAGCAGCTTCACATTACTTTCCTATAATTCACCCCTCCACTTT.

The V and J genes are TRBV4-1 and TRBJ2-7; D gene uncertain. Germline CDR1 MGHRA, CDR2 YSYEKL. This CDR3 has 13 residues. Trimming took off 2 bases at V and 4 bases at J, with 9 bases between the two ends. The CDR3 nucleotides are TGCGCCAGCAGCCAAACTCAGACATACGAGCAGTACTTC. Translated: CASSQTQTYEQYF.

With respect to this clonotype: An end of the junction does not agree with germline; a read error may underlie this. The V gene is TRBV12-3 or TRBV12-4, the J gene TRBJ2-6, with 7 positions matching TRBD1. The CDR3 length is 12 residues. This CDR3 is CAISRQGTTEAF. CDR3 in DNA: TGTGCCATCAGTAGACAGGGTACCACTGAAGCTTTC.

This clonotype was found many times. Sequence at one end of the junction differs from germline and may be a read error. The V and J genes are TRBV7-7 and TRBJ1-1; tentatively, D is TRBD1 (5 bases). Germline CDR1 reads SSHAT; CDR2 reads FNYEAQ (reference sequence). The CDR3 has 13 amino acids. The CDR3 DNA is TGTGCTAGCAGCACGACAGAGAACACTGAAGCTTTCTTT. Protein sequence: CASSTTENTEAFF.

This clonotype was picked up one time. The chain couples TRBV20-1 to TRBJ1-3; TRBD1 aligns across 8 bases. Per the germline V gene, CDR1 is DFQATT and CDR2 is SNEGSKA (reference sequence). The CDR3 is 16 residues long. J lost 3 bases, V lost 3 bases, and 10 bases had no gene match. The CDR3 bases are TGCAGTGCTAGCCCCCCCCAGGGGGCGCATGGAAACACCATATATTTT. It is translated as CSASPPQGAHGNTIYF.

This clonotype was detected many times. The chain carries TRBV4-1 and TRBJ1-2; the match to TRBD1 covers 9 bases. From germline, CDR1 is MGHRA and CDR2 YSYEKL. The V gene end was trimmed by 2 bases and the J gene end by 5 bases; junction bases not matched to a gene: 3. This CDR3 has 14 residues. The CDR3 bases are TGCGCCAGCAGCCAATTTGGGACAGGGTATGGCTACACCTTC. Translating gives CASSQFGTGYGYTF.

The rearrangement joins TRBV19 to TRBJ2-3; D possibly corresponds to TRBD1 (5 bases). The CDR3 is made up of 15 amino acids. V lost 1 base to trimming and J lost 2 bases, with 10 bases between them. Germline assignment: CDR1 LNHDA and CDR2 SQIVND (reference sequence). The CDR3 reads CASSIGPGITDTQYF. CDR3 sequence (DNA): TGTGCCAGTAGTATAGGGCCAGGGATCACAGATACGCAGTATTTT.

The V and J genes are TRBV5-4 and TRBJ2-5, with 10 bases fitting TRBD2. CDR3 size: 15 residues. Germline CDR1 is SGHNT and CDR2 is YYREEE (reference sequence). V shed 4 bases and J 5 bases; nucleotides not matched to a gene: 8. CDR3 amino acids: CASSEAGGGVETQYF. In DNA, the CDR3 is TGTGCCAGCAGCGAAGCGGGAGGGGGCGTGGAGACCCAGTACTTC.

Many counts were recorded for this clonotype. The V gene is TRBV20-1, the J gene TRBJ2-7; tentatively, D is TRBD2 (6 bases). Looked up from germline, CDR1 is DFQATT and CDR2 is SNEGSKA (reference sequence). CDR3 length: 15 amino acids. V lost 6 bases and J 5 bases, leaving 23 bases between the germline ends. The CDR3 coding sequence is TGCAGTGCCAGTCCCCCGGGGACTGGAACTAACGAGCAGTACTTC. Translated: CSASPPGTGTNEQYF.

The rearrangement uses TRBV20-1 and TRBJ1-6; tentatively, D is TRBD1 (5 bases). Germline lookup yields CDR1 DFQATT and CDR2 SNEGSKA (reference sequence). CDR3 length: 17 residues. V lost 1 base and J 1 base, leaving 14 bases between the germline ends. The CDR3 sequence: CSARVTAGISYNSPLHF. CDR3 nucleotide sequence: TGCAGTGCTAGAGTTACGGCAGGGATTTCCTATAATTCACCCCTCCACTTT.

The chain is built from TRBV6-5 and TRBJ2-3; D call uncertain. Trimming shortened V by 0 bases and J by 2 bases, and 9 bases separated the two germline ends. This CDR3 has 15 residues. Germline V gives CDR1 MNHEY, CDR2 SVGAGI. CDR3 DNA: TGTGCCAGCAGTTACTCTCGGGCAGTCACAGATACGCAGTATTTT. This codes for CASSYSRAVTDTQYF.

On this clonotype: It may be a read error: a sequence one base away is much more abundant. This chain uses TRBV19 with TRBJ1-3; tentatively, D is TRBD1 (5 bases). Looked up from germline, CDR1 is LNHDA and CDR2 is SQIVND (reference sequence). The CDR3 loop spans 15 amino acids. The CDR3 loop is CASTRDHLSGNIIYF. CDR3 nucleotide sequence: TGTGCCAGTACTCGGGACCATCTCTCTGGAAACATCATATATTTT.

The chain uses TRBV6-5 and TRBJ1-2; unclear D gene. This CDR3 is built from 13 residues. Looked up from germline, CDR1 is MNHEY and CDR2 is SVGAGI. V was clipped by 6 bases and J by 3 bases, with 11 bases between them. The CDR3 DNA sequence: TGTGCCAGCAGGATAAATACCTACTATGGCTACACCTTC. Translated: CASRINTYYGYTF.

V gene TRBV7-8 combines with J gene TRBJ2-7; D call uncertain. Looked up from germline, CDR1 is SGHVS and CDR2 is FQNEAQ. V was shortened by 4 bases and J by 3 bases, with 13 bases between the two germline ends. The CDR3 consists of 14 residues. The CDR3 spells CASSSRTSHYEQYF. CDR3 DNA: TGTGCCAGCAGCTCCAGGACGTCACACTACGAGCAGTACTTC.

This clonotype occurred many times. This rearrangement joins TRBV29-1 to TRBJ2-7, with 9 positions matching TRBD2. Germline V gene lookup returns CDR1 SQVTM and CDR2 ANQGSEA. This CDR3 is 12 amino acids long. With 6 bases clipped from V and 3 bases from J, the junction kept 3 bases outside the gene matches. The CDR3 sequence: CSVSSGIYEQYF. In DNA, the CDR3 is TGCAGCGTGTCTAGCGGGATCTACGAGCAGTACTTC.

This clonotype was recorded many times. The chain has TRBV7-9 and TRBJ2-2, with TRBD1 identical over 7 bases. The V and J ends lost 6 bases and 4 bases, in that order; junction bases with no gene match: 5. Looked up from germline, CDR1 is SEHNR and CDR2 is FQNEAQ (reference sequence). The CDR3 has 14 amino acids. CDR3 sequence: CASREQGRTGELFF. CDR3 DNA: TGTGCCAGCAGGGAACAGGGGCGCACCGGGGAGCTGTTTTTT. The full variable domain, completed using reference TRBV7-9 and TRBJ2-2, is DTGVSQNPRHKITKRGQNVTFRCDPISEHNRLYWYRQTLGQGPEFLTYFQNEAQLEKSRLLSDRFSAERPKGSFSTLEIQRTEQGDSAMYLCASREQGRTGELFFGEGSRLTVL.

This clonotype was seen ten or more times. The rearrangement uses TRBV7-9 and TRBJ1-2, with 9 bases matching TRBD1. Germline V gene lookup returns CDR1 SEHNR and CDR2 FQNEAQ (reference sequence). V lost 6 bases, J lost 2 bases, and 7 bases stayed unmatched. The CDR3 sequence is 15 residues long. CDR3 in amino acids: CASSYFTGGNYGYTF. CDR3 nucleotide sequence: TGTGCCAGCAGTTACTTCACAGGGGGCAACTATGGCTACACCTTC.

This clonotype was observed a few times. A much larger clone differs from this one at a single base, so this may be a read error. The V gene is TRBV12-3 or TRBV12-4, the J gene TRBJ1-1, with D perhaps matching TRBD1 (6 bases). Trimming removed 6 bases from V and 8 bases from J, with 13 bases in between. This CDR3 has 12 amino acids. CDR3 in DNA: TGTGCCAGCAGGGTCGGCAGGGGAGAAGCTTTCTTT. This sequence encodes CASRVGRGEAFF.

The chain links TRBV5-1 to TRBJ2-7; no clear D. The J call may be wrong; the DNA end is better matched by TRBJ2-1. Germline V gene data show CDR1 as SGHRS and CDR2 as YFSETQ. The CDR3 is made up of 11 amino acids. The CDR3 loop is CASSLENEQFF. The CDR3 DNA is TGCGCCAGCAGCTTGGAAAATGAGCAGTTCTTC.

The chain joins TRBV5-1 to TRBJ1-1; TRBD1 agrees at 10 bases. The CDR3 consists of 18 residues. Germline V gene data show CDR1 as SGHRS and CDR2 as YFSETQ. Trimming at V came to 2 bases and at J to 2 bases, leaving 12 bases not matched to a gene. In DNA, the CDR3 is TGCGCCAGCAGCTTACGACCCCGACAGGGGGCAGGAAACACTGAAGCTTTCTTT. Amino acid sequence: CASSLRPRQGAGNTEAFF.

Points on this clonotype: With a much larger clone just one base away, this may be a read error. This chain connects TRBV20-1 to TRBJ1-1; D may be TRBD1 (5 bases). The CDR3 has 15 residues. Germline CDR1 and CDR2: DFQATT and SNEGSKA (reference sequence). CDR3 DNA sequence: TGCAGTGCTAGGGACCCGGGGCGGGGGAACACTGAAGCTCTCTTT. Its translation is CSARDPGRGNTEALF.

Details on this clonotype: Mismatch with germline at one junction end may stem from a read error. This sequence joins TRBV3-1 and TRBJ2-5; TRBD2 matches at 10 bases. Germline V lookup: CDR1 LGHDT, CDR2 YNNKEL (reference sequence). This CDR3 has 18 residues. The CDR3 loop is CASSQGLAGALEREAQYF. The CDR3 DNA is TGTGCCAGCAGCCAGGGGCTAGCGGGAGCCCTGGAACGAGAGGCCCAGTACTTC.

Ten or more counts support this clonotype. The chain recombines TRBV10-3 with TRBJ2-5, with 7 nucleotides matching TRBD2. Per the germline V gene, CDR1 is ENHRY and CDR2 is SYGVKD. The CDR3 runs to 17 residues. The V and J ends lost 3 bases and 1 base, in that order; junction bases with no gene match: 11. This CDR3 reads CAISDPRVAGSQETQYF. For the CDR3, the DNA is TGTGCCATCAGTGATCCTCGGGTAGCGGGCAGCCAAGAGACCCAGTACTTC.

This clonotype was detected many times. The DNA for the CDR3 is TGTGCCACCAGCAGAACAGGGTCCGGGGCCAACGTCCTGACTTTC. This gives the protein CATSRTGSGANVLTF. This chain links TRBV15 with TRBJ2-6; D perhaps matches TRBD1 (6 bases). The length of the CDR3 is 15 residues. Germline V gene lookup returns CDR1 LNHNV and CDR2 YYDKDF (reference sequence). V lost 2 bases to trimming and J lost 4 bases, with 9 bases between them.

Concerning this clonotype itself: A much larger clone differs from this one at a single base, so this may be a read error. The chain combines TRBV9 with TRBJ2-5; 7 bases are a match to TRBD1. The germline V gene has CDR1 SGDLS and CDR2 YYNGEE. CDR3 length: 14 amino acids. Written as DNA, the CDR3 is TGTGCCGGCAGCCAAAGTGGGACAGTGGAGACCCAGTACTTC. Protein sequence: CAGSQSGTVETQYF.

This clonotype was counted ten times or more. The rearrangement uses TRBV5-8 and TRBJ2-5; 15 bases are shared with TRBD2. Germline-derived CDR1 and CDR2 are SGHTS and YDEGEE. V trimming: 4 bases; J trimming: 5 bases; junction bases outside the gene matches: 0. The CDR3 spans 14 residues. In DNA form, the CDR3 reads TGTGCCAGCAGCGGGACTAGCGGGAGGGAGACCCAGTACTTC. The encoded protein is CASSGTSGRETQYF.

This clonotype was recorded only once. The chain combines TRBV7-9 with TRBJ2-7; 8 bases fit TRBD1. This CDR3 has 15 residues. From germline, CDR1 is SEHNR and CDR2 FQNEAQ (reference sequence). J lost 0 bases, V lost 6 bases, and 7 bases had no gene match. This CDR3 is CASSPGQDSSYEQYF. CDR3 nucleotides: TGTGCCAGCAGTCCGGGACAGGATAGCTCCTACGAGCAGTACTTC.

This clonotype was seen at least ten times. The CDR3 is CASSLQFSGDEQYF. The DNA of the CDR3 is TGCGCCAGCAGCTTGCAATTCTCAGGGGATGAGCAGTACTTC. V is TRBV5-1 and J is TRBJ2-7, with D maybe TRBD1 (6 bases). With 1 base removed from V and 7 bases from J, the gap between germline ends came to 15 bases. Germline assignment: CDR1 SGHRS and CDR2 YFSETQ. The CDR3 covers 14 residues.